What follows are 6 T cell receptor beta chains derived from one specimen sequenced in a study of response to subunit inactivated influenza vaccine (dated by TCRdb to the late 2010s). Library construction relied on RT-PCR. For sequencing, an Illumina HiSeq 2500 was employed. TCRdb trimmed the raw reads at Q25, called clones with MiXCR and kept productive beta chains. Each CDR3 protein gets just one entry, which takes the most common genes and DNA from the rows behind it. The sample table shows hundreds of thousands of distinct CDR3 sequences, and about 15% are seen once. 7.5% to 8% of the sample rests with the top ten. Here the sequenced sample was PBMCs from blood, taken 14 to 15 days before vaccination. The origin of the receptors is a man aged 50-59 years who received an inactivated influenza vaccine. Donor details come from another sample of the same person, matched by shared clones.

This clonotype has a handful of counts. The V and J genes are TRBV7-9 and TRBJ2-1; 7 nucleotides agree with TRBD1. Trimming removed 5 bases from V and 7 bases from J; junction bases left unmatched: 5. The CDR3 consists of 13 residues. Germline CDR1 is SEHNR and CDR2 is FQNEAQ (reference sequence). The CDR3 here is CASSAPGQNEQFF. The CDR3 coding sequence is TGTGCCAGCAGCGCCCCGGGACAGAATGAGCAGTTCTTC.

The J gene is TRBJ1-1, the V gene TRBV25-1; D might be TRBD1 (6 bases). CDR3 length equals 18 residues. The V gene lost 4 bases and the J gene lost 1 base, with 22 bases spanning the gap. Germline CDR1 and CDR2: MGHDK and SYGVNS. The CDR3 here is CASSGTPGQRGSNTEAFF. The DNA of the CDR3 is TGTGCCAGCAGTGGAACCCCGGGACAAAGGGGGTCGAACACTGAAGCTTTCTTT.

This clonotype was found a few times. The chain joins TRBV7-9 to TRBJ1-2; 8 nucleotides agree with TRBD1. CDR1 SEHNR and CDR2 FQNEAQ come from the germline V gene (reference sequence). CDR3 length equals 12 residues. V gave up 9 bases and J gave up 3 bases; unmatched junction bases: 3. CDR3 nucleotides: TGTGCCAGTGGACAGGGAGACTATGGCTACACCTTC. This encodes CASGQGDYGYTF.

The V and J genes are TRBV6-2 or TRBV6-3 and TRBJ1-5; D is ambiguous. From germline, CDR1 is MNHEY and CDR2 SVGEGT. The CDR3 is 13 amino acids. The germline V and J ends were trimmed by 1 base and 4 bases, with 5 bases remaining between them. This CDR3 reads CASSYLPNQPQHF. The CDR3 bases are TGTGCCAGCAGTTACTTGCCTAATCAGCCCCAGCATTTT.

CDR3 nucleotide sequence: TGTGCCAGCAGTTCCAGAGCGGGAGTACGGAATGAGCAGTTCTTC. Encoded protein: CASSSRAGVRNEQFF. The chain links TRBV6-5 to TRBJ2-1; the match to TRBD2 covers 8 bases. With 4 bases clipped from V and 7 bases from J, the junction kept 9 bases outside the gene matches. The germline gives CDR1 MNHEY, CDR2 SVGAGI. This CDR3 contains 15 residues.

The chain joins TRBV11-2 to TRBJ2-1, with unresolved D. In germline, CDR1 is SGHAT, CDR2 FQNNGV. V was pared by 0 bases and J by 5 bases, with 11 bases between. CDR3 size: 15 residues. The CDR3 loop reads CASSLDSSQHNEQFF. Here the CDR3 DNA reads TGTGCCAGCAGCTTAGATAGCTCCCAACACAATGAGCAGTTCTTC.